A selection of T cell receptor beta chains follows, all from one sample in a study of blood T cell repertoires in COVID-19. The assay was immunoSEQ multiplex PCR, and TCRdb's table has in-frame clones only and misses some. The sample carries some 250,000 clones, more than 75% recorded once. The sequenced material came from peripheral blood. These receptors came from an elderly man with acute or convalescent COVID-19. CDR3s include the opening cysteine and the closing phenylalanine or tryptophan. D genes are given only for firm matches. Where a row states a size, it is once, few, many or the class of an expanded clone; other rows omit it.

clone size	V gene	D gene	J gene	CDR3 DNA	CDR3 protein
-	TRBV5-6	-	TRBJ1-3	TGTGCCAGCAGCTATCCAGGGGAAGGAAACACCATATATTTT	CASSYPGEGNTIYF
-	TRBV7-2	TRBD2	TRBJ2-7	TGTGCCAGCAGCTTCGGACTAGCGGGGGGGGCCGTATCCTACGAGCAGTACTTC	CASSFGLAGGAVSYEQYF
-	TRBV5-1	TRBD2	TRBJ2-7	TGCGCCAGCAGCTTGGCCAGCGGCGGGAGCTCCTACGAGCAGTACTTC	CASSLASGGSSYEQYF
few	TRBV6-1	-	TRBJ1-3	TGTGCCAGCAGTCTCTCCTACTCTGGAAACACCATATATTTT	CASSLSYSGNTIYF
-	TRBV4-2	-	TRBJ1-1	TGTGCCAGCAGCCAAGGTCCAGGTCCAGCTTTCTTT	CASSQGPGPAFF
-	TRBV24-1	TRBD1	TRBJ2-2	TGTGCCACCAGTGATACTGGGACAGGGAACACCGGGGAGCTGTTTTTT	CATSDTGTGNTGELFF
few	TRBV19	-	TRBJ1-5	TGTGCCAGTAAGCCGAGCAATCAGCCCCAGCATTTT	CASKPSNQPQHF
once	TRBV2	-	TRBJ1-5	TGTGCCAGCAGTGGGACAGTCTTTAGGCCCCAGCATTTT	CASSGTVFRPQHF
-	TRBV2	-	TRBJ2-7	TGTGCCAGCACCAGTCCACAGACCTACGAGCAGTACTTC	CASTSPQTYEQYF
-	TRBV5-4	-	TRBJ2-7	TGTGCCAGCAGCATTGTAGCGACCGAGCAGTACTTC	CASSIVATEQYF
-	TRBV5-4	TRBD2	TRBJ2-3	TGTGCCAGCAGCACGACTAGCGGGGGGAAGACCTCCTTT	CASSTTSGGKTSF
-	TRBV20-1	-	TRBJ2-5	TGCAGTGCTAAAAGCGAGACCCAGTACTTC	CSAKSETQYF
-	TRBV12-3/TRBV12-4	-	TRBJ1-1	TGTGCCAGCCAGGGGATGAACACTGAAGCTTTCTTT	CASQGMNTEAFF
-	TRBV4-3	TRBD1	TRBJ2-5	TGCGCCAGCAGCCAAGCGTGGGACAGGCAAGAGACCCAGTACTTC	CASSQAWDRQETQYF
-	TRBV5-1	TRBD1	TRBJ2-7	TGCGCCAGCACACCCGACAGGGGAGGCTACGAGCAGTACTTC	CASTPDRGGYEQYF
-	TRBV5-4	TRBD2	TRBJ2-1	TGTGCCAGCAGCAGAACTAGCGGGAGCTTCTATGAGCAGTTCTTC	CASSRTSGSFYEQFF
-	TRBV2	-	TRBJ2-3	TGTGCCAGCAGCGCTGATCTACGACCCGGGACAAAGACTACAGATACGCAGTATTTT	CASSADLRPGTKTTDTQYF
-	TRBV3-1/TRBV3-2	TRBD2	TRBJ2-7	TGTGCCAGCAGAAAAGCGGGGTCAACCTACGAGCAGTACTTC	CASRKAGSTYEQYF
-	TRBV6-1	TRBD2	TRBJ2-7	TGTGCCAGCAGTGAGCCGGGACTAGCCACCTACGAGCAGTACTTC	CASSEPGLATYEQYF
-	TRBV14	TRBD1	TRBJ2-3	TGTGCCAGCAGCTTTCTGGACAGGGGGCTTACAGATACGCAGTATTTT	CASSFLDRGLTDTQYF
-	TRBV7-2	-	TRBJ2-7	TGTGCCAGCAGGCAGGGGGGTAGCTCCTACGAGCAGTACTTC	CASRQGGSSYEQYF
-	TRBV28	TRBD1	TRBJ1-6	TGTGCCAGCAGCAAGACCGGGACAGATAATTCACCCCTCCACTTT	CASSKTGTDNSPLHF
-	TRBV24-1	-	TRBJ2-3	TGTGCCACCAGTGATTTCGGCGGGGACGGCACAGATACGCAGTATTTT	CATSDFGGDGTDTQYF
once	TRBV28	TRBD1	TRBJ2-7	TGTGCCAGCAGTGTCAGACAGGGGTCCTACGAGCAGTACTTC	CASSVRQGSYEQYF
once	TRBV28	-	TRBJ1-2	TGTGCCAGCAGGCGGGGGCACGGCTACACCTTC	CASRRGHGYTF
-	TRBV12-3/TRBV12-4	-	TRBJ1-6	TGTGCCAGCAGATGGACAGATAATTCACCCCTCCACTTT	CASRWTDNSPLHF
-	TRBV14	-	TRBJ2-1	TGTGCCAGCAGCCAAGATAGTGCGGGATCCCCCGTCTTC	CASSQDSAGSPVF
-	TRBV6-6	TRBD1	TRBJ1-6	TGTGCCAGTCAGGGGGACAATTCACCCCTCCACTTT	CASQGDNSPLHF
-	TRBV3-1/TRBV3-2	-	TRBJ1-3	TGTGCCAGCAGCCAAGGGGAGCTCCTGGGAAACACCATATATTTT	CASSQGELLGNTIYF
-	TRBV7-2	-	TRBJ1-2	TGTGCCAGCAGCTTTCCGGGACGGGGGACTGGCTACACCTTC	CASSFPGRGTGYTF
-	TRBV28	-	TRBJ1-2	TGTGCCAGCAATTCTGGGGGGGGCGCGACCTATGGCTACACCTTC	CASNSGGGATYGYTF
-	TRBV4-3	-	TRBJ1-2	TGCGCCAGCAGCCAAGATCTGGTAACTACCCATTATGGCTACACCTTC	CASSQDLVTTHYGYTF
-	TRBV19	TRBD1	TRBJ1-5	TGTGCCAGTAGTGAGGGGACAGGAGGCCAGCCCCAGCATTTT	CASSEGTGGQPQHF
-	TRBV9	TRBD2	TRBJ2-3	TGTGCCAGCAGCGCTTTAGCGGGGGGATTCACAGATACGCAGTATTTT	CASSALAGGFTDTQYF
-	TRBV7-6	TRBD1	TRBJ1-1	TGTGCCAGCAGCTTACGACAGGGGACTGAAGCTTTCTTT	CASSLRQGTEAFF
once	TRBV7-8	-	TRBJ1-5	TGTGCCAGCAGCGAGGGTTTTAGCAATCAGCCCCAGCATTTT	CASSEGFSNQPQHF
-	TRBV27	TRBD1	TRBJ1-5	TGTGCCAGCAGTTTCACCGGGACAGGGGGCTTCGCGGGCAATCAGCCCCAGCATTTT	CASSFTGTGGFAGNQPQHF
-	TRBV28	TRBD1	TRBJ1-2	TGTGCCAGCAGTTTCGGACAGGGGATGGGCTACACCTTC	CASSFGQGMGYTF
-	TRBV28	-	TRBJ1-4	TGTGCCAGCAGTTCTGGGGGGACTAATGAAAAACTGTTTTTT	CASSSGGTNEKLFF
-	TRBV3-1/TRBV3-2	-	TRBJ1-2	TGTGCCAGCAGCCAAGACAGGGTGTATGGCTACACCTTC	CASSQDRVYGYTF